The 27 T cell receptor beta chains in this list originate from one sample, sequenced in a study of shared clonotypes between healthy human individuals (TCRdb year 2020). CD8 naive samples were obtained by positive selection for CCR7 among CD45RO-negative cells, yielding a CD45RA+CCR7+ population from which TemRA cells were excluded. Libraries were built with the immunoSEQ multiplex PCR assay. In TCRdb, the immuneACCESS table is reduced to in-frame sequences with V and J assigned. These tables do not hold every clone; where another copy was compared, an unresolved V gene accounts for under half, and the others remain unexplained. The sample data list 550,000 to 750,000 clones, and roughly 96% of these were observed just once. The ten largest make up 0.11% of the sample. The specimen sequenced was naive CD8+ T cells sorted from blood. The cell subset or site label of this sample denotes: CD45RA+CCR7+. Every receptor here comes from a woman aged 25 to 45 in good health.

V usage is TRBV7-9 and J usage is TRBJ2-7; 9 bases agree with TRBD1. Trimming at V came to 5 bases and at J to 4 bases, leaving 12 bases not matched to a gene. This CDR3 spans 16 amino acids. Germline-derived CDR1 and CDR2 are SEHNR and FQNEAQ (reference sequence). CDR3: CASSGKAGQGLYEQYF. DNA for the CDR3: TGTGCCAGCAGCGGTAAGGCGGGACAGGGACTTTACGAGCAGTACTTC.

In its sample, this clone was seen once. V usage is TRBV29-1 and J usage is TRBJ2-1; weak D call: TRBD2 (5 bases). The V end was cut by 0 bases, the J end by 1 base, with 16 bases between. The CDR3 runs 17 residues. Germline values: CDR1 SQVTM, CDR2 ANQGSEA. Here the CDR3 reads CSVEEGGVRGSYNEQFF. The DNA of the CDR3 is TGCAGCGTTGAAGAGGGTGGGGTCAGAGGGTCCTACAATGAGCAGTTCTTC.

The CDR3 DNA follows: TGTGCCAGCAGCGGGACTAGCGGGAGGGCTTACACCGGGGAGCTGTTTTTT. Encoded protein: CASSGTSGRAYTGELFF. The rearrangement joins TRBV2 to TRBJ2-2; TRBD2 matches 16 bases. Germline V gene lookup returns CDR1 SNHLY and CDR2 FYNNEI. The CDR3 loop spans 17 amino acids. V lost 6 bases and J lost 3; bases outside the gene matches: 4.

V and J are TRBV7-6 and TRBJ2-5; D possibly corresponds to TRBD1 (6 bases). From germline, CDR1 is SGHVS and CDR2 FNYEAQ. V lost 0 bases, J lost 6 bases, and 17 bases lay in between. There are 16 residues in the CDR3. As DNA, the CDR3 is TGTGCCAGCAGCTTAGCAGCGCAGGGGTTGGGGAAGACCCAGTACTTC. Residues: CASSLAAQGLGKTQYF.

The gene calls are TRBV4-1 and TRBJ2-3, with 12 nucleotides matching TRBD1. The CDR3 extends over 16 amino acids. CDR1 and CDR2 from the germline V gene are MGHRA and YSYEKL. V lost 3 bases to trimming and J lost 2 bases; unmatched junction nucleotides: 3. CDR3: CASSHGTGGPTDTQYF. The CDR3, as DNA: TGCGCCAGCAGCCACGGGACAGGGGGCCCCACAGATACGCAGTATTTT.

The chain has TRBV11-2 and TRBJ2-7; D possibly uses TRBD1 or TRBD2 (5 bases each). The CDR3 is made up of 14 amino acids. Trimming pared 3 bases from V and 2 bases from J, leaving 11 bases between. Germline-derived CDR1 and CDR2 are SGHAT and FQNNGV. This chain's CDR3 is CASSLGTETYEQYF. In DNA, the CDR3 is TGTGCCAGCAGCTTGGGGACGGAGACCTACGAGCAGTACTTC.

The chain carries TRBV7-7 and TRBJ1-5; no clear D gene. Germline-derived CDR1 and CDR2 are SSHAT and FNYEAQ (reference sequence). The CDR3 extends over 13 amino acids. V shed 0 bases and J shed 6 bases, with 6 bases lying between them. This CDR3 reads CASSLAFGQPQHF. In DNA form, the CDR3 reads TGTGCCAGCAGCTTAGCCTTCGGTCAGCCCCAGCATTTT. The complete variable domain, with remaining parts taken from reference TRBV7-7 and TRBJ1-5, reads GAGVSQSPRYKVTKRGQDVTLRCDPISSHATLYWYQQALGQGPEFLTYFNYEAQPDKSGLPSDRFSAERPEGSISTLTIQRTEQRDSAMYRCASSLAFGQPQHFGDGTRLSIL.

The V and J genes are TRBV2 and TRBJ1-2, with a tentative D call TRBD1 (6 bases). Germline CDR1 SNHLY, CDR2 FYNNEI. The CDR3 consists of 11 residues. Trimming took off 6 bases at V and 14 bases at J, with 16 bases between the two ends. CDR3 sequence reads: CASRYTGNGTF. DNA for the CDR3: TGTGCCAGCAGGTATACAGGGAACGGGACCTTC.

In DNA, the CDR3 is TGTGCCAGCAGCTCAGCAGGCTCCTACGAGCAGTACTTC. Its protein is CASSSAGSYEQYF. The rearrangement joins TRBV7-8 to TRBJ2-5; D not resolved. The tail of the sequence fits TRBJ2-7 better, so the J call may be wrong. CDR1 and CDR2 (germline): SGHVS, FQNEAQ. This CDR3 has 13 residues.

The chain combines TRBV7-9 with TRBJ1-4, with D hard to call. The CDR3 is 15 amino acids. Trimming removed 0 bases from V and 8 bases from J, with 13 bases in between. Per germline, CDR1 SEHNR and CDR2 FQNEAQ (reference sequence). CDR3 residues: CASSLAGRIEEKLFF. In DNA form, the CDR3 reads TGTGCCAGCAGCTTAGCTGGGCGGATAGAAGAAAAACTGTTTTTT.

The chain is built from TRBV7-7 and TRBJ2-2, with 7 nucleotides matching TRBD1. CDR3 length: 15 amino acids. The ends lost 1 base at V and 1 base at J; junction bases unmatched: 0. Germline V lookup: CDR1 SSHAT, CDR2 FNYEAQ (reference sequence). Here the CDR3 DNA reads TGTGCCAGCAGCTTAGGGACAGGGAACACCGGGGAGCTGTTTTTT. Its protein product is CASSLGTGNTGELFF.

The chain couples TRBV5-6 to TRBJ2-7; D unresolved. Germline V gives CDR1 SGHDT, CDR2 YYEEEE. This CDR3 is built from 13 residues. The ends were cut back, 1 base at V and 3 bases at J, with 8 bases in the middle. The CDR3 region is CASSLNRRYEQYF. DNA for the CDR3: TGTGCCAGCAGCTTGAACCGGCGCTACGAGCAGTACTTC. The full variable domain, completed using reference TRBV5-6 and TRBJ2-7, is DAGVTQSPTHLIKTRGQQVTLRCSPKSGHDTVSWYQQALGQGPQFIFQYYEEEERQRGNFPDRFSGHQFPNYSSELNVNALLLGDSALYLCASSLNRRYEQYFGPGTRLTVT.

The chain is built from TRBV19 and TRBJ1-1, with 7 nucleotides matching TRBD1. CDR1 LNHDA and CDR2 SQIVND come from the germline V gene (reference sequence). V shed 3 bases and J 7 bases; nucleotides not matched to a gene: 8. The CDR3 is 14 residues long. CDR3 nucleotides: TGTGCCAGTAGTATGTATTCCGGGACAGATGAAGCTTTCTTT. Amino acid sequence: CASSMYSGTDEAFF.

This chain uses TRBV2 with TRBJ2-7; TRBD1 is a possible D gene (5 bases). V was pared by 3 bases and J by 1 base, with 7 bases between. The germline gives CDR1 SNHLY, CDR2 FYNNEI. This CDR3 region has 13 residues. CDR3 nucleotide sequence: TGTGCCAGCAGTGAGACAGCTTCCTACGAGCAGTACTTC. Protein product: CASSETASYEQYF.

V is TRBV27 and J is TRBJ2-5; TRBD1 matches 11 bases. The end of the DNA fits TRBJ2-7 better, so the J call may be wrong. Germline V gives CDR1 MNHEY, CDR2 SMNVEV (reference sequence). The CDR3 is made up of 17 amino acids. The CDR3 nucleotides read TGTGCCAGCAGTTTAGCCCCAGGGACAGGGGGTTTCTACGAGCAGTACTTC. Residues: CASSLAPGTGGFYEQYF.

This clone has only a few counts. The rearrangement joins TRBV9 to TRBJ2-1; unclear D gene. Germline assignment: CDR1 SGDLS and CDR2 YYNGEE. V gave up 6 bases and J gave up 6 bases, with 10 bases separating them. This CDR3 has 12 amino acids. CDR3 in DNA: TGTGCCAGCACTGGGCCGTCCAATGAGCAGTTCTTC. Protein sequence: CASTGPSNEQFF.

V usage is TRBV5-8 and J usage is TRBJ1-5; D is undetermined. CDR1 and CDR2 from the germline V gene are SGHTS and YDEGEE. This CDR3 is 12 amino acids long. V was clipped by 3 bases and J by 7 bases, with 8 bases between them. The CDR3 DNA reads as TGTGCCAGCAGCTCCGGATTCCAGCCCCAGCATTTT. Translating gives CASSSGFQPQHF. The entire variable domain, with the rest obtained from reference TRBV5-8 and TRBJ1-5, is as follows: EAGVTQSPTHLIKTRGQQATLRCSPISGHTSVYWYQQALGLGLQFLLWYDEGEERNRGNFPPRFSGRQFPNYSSELNVNALELEDSALYLCASSSGFQPQHFGDGTRLSIL.

This sequence joins TRBV5-6 and TRBJ2-1; possibly TRBD1 or TRBD2 for D (5 bases each). Germline values: CDR1 SGHDT, CDR2 YYEEEE. The CDR3 has 13 amino acids. The V end lost 2 bases, the J end lost 10 bases, and 13 bases lay between the germline ends. For the CDR3, the DNA is TGTGCCAGCAGCTTTCTTGAGGGGCGAGAGCAGTTCTTC. This codes for CASSFLEGREQFF. The full variable domain, in which reference TRBV5-6 and TRBJ2-1 provide the parts outside the CDR3, is DAGVTQSPTHLIKTRGQQVTLRCSPKSGHDTVSWYQQALGQGPQFIFQYYEEEERQRGNFPDRFSGHQFPNYSSELNVNALLLGDSALYLCASSFLEGREQFFGPGTRLTVL.

The rearrangement links TRBV4-1 to TRBJ1-4, with D possibly being TRBD1 (5 bases). V was clipped by 3 bases and J by 8 bases, with 16 bases between them. This CDR3 has 15 residues. Germline V CDR1 and CDR2: MGHRA, YSYEKL. CDR3 in amino acids: CASSQGPHAGEKLFF. Here the CDR3 DNA reads TGCGCCAGCAGCCAGGGACCTCACGCGGGAGAAAAACTGTTTTTT.

The rearrangement uses TRBV29-1 and TRBJ2-5; TRBD2 is a possible D gene (6 bases). The CDR3 contains 14 residues. V shed 0 bases and J shed 7 bases, with 15 bases lying between them. Germline-derived CDR1 and CDR2 are SQVTM and ANQGSEA. The DNA of the CDR3 is TGCAGCGTTGAAGATCCCGGGGGAATCGTGACCCAGTACTTC. As protein: CSVEDPGGIVTQYF.

This chain joins TRBV28 and TRBJ2-3; D is unclear. Trimming took off 5 bases at V and 2 bases at J, with 5 bases between the two ends. Germline CDR1 is MDHEN and CDR2 is SYDVKM. This CDR3 contains 12 residues. DNA for the CDR3: TGTGCCAGCAGTCTGCCCACAGATACGCAGTATTTT. Translated: CASSLPTDTQYF.

CDR3 residues: CATEKKRIAHTGELFF. The CDR3 DNA is TGTGCCACCGAAAAGAAGCGGATAGCCCACACCGGGGAGCTGTTTTTT. The V and J genes are TRBV2 and TRBJ2-2; tentative D call: TRBD2 (5 bases). The CDR3 has 16 amino acids. V lost 10 bases, J lost 3 bases, and 21 bases lay in between. Germline CDR1 reads SNHLY; CDR2 reads FYNNEI.

This clone occurred once. V is TRBV15 and J is TRBJ1-5; no clear D. V lost 0 bases to trimming and J lost 0 bases, with 6 bases between them. This CDR3 contains 15 residues. Germline lookup yields CDR1 LNHNV and CDR2 YYDKDF (reference sequence). The CDR3, as DNA: TGTGCCACCAGCAGAGAGGCGGTTAGCAATCAGCCCCAGCATTTT. Its translation: CATSREAVSNQPQHF.

Comment on this clone: Other DNA sequences in this sample translate to the same CDR3. The chain carries TRBV5-6 and TRBJ2-7; TRBD1 matches 9 bases. This CDR3 is built from 14 residues. Germline V CDR1 and CDR2: SGHDT, YYEEEE. V gave up 4 bases and J gave up 7 bases; unmatched junction bases: 9. For the CDR3, the DNA is TGTGCCAGCAGCCCAGGGACAGGGTTTTATGAGCAGTACTTC. Residues: CASSPGTGFYEQYF.

This chain links TRBV21-1 with TRBJ1-3; the table calls TRBD1, which could not be checked here. TRBV21-1 is recorded as a pseudogene. This CDR3 comprises 19 residues. The CDR3 spells CASSIPVGTGDPSGNTIYF. CDR3 in DNA: TGTGCCAGCAGCATCCCTGTCGGGACAGGGGACCCTTCTGGAAACACCATATATTTT.

The chain recombines TRBV28 with TRBJ1-1; the match to TRBD1 covers 9 bases. This CDR3 region has 17 residues. Germline V lookup: CDR1 MDHEN, CDR2 SYDVKM. V lost 7 bases and J lost 0; bases outside the gene matches: 12. The CDR3 DNA sequence: TGTGCCAGCACCCCCCATGGGACAGGGTTTATGAACACTGAAGCTTTCTTT. Residues: CASTPHGTGFMNTEAFF.

The V and J genes are TRBV5-1 and TRBJ2-1; D may be TRBD1 (5 bases). The V gene lost 2 bases and the J gene lost 7 bases, with 16 bases spanning the gap. Looked up from germline, CDR1 is SGHRS and CDR2 is YFSETQ. CDR3 size: 15 residues. In nucleotides, the CDR3 is TGCGCCAGCAGCTTTCTCGGCCAGGGCGATAATGAGCAGTTCTTC. Amino acids: CASSFLGQGDNEQFF.